This entry lists 26 T cell receptor beta chains sequenced from one sample in a study of OX40 agonist ivuxolimab in advanced cancers. The assay was immunoSEQ multiplex PCR, and TCRdb's table has in-frame clones only and misses some. The sample holds around 15,000 clones, about 88% seen once. The source material was CD4+ or CD8+ T cells sorted from blood, sampled in a trial of the OX40 agonist ivuxolimab. All receptors come from an adult with an advanced solid tumor such as melanoma, head and neck, liver or kidney cancer.

Comment on this clone: This sample also contains other DNA sequences that code for the same CDR3. The V call is TRBV19, the J call TRBJ2-7, with a weak D call TRBD2 (5 bases). CDR3 length: 11 residues. CDR1 LNHDA and CDR2 SQIVND come from the germline V gene (reference sequence). The V gene lost 4 bases and the J gene lost 4 bases, with 5 bases spanning the gap. The CDR3 sequence is CASSTGYEQYF. In DNA form, the CDR3 reads TGTGCCAGTAGTACGGGGTACGAGCAGTACTTC.

The J gene is TRBJ2-7, the V gene TRBV6-6; no clear D. Trimming stripped 6 bases from V and 2 bases from J, with 8 bases between. CDR3 length: 12 residues. Per germline, CDR1 MNHNY and CDR2 SVGAGI (reference sequence). The CDR3 is CASSPSPYEQYF. The CDR3 DNA sequence: TGTGCCAGCAGCCCCTCCCCCTACGAGCAGTACTTC.

The chain is built from TRBV27 and TRBJ2-1; 12 positions match TRBD2. Germline loops: CDR1 MNHEY, CDR2 SMNVEV (reference sequence). J gave up 7 bases and V 0 bases, and 13 bases lay outside the gene matches. This CDR3 has 19 residues. Here the CDR3 reads CASSLSGASGRALRNEQFF. Here the CDR3 DNA reads TGTGCCAGCAGTTTATCGGGGGCTAGCGGGAGGGCCCTCCGGAATGAGCAGTTCTTC.

This rearrangement joins TRBV27 to TRBJ2-7, with 7 bases aligning to TRBD1. The CDR3 extends over 14 amino acids. CDR1 is MNHEY and CDR2 is SMNVEV in the germline V gene (reference sequence). Trimming took 5 bases from V and 0 from J; bases not matched to a gene: 4. This CDR3 reads CASSPRDSSYEQYF. The CDR3 DNA is TGTGCCAGCAGTCCCCGGGACAGCTCCTACGAGCAGTACTTC.

This clone came up many times. V gene TRBV19 combines with J gene TRBJ2-7, with D perhaps TRBD1 or TRBD2 (5 bases each). The CDR3 is 13 residues long. V was cut by 6 bases and J by 6 bases, with 15 bases left in between. Germline-derived CDR1 and CDR2 are LNHDA and SQIVND (reference sequence). The CDR3 loop is CASSPGTALEQYF. The CDR3 DNA is TGTGCCAGTAGCCCTGGGACGGCCCTCGAGCAGTACTTC.

This chain links TRBV11-3 with TRBJ2-7, with a tentative D call TRBD2 (5 bases). From germline, CDR1 is SGHNT and CDR2 YENEEA. Trimming shortened V by 3 bases and J by 2 bases, and 8 bases separated the two germline ends. CDR3 length: 13 amino acids. As DNA, the CDR3 is TGTGCCAGCAGCTTCGGAGGCACCTACGAGCAGTACTTC. Amino acids: CASSFGGTYEQYF. The complete variable domain, with remaining parts taken from reference TRBV11-3 and TRBJ2-7, reads EAGVVQSPRYKIIEKKQPVAFWCNPISGHNTLYWYLQNLGQGPELLIRYENEEAVDDSQLPKDRFSAERLKGVDSTLKIQPAELGDSAVYLCASSFGGTYEQYFGPGTRLTVT.

The chain joins TRBV14 to TRBJ1-3; D gene unclear. V was clipped by 4 bases and J by 0 bases, with 10 bases between them. There are 15 residues in the CDR3. Germline CDR1 reads SGHDN; CDR2 reads FVKESK. The CDR3 DNA reads TGTGCCAGCAGCCGAACCGTGAGCTCTGGAAACACCATATATTTT. Protein sequence: CASSRTVSSGNTIYF.

In this sample, this clone turned up a few times. J is TRBJ1-5 and V is TRBV5-5, with D unresolved. Trimming removed 3 bases at V and 9 bases at J, with 16 bases between. The CDR3 is 14 residues long. CDR1 is SGHKS, CDR2 YYEKEE, per germline (reference sequence). Here the CDR3 reads CASSWRQGLGPQHF. CDR3 DNA sequence: TGTGCCAGCAGCTGGCGACAAGGTCTTGGGCCCCAGCATTTT.

The chain employs TRBV29-1 and TRBJ2-1; D may correspond to TRBD1 or TRBD2 (6 bases each). V was pared by 6 bases and J by 5 bases, with 8 bases between. The CDR3 consists of 11 residues. Germline CDR1 is SQVTM and CDR2 is ANQGSEA. CDR3 loop: CSVGGNNEQFF. The CDR3, as DNA: TGCAGCGTAGGGGGGAACAATGAGCAGTTCTTC.

The V gene is TRBV13, the J gene TRBJ2-7; the D gene could be TRBD1 or TRBD2 (7 bases each). This CDR3 has 16 residues. Trimming stripped 2 bases from V and 4 bases from J, with 18 bases between. Germline V gene data show CDR1 as PRHDT and CDR2 as FYEKMQ (reference sequence). CDR3 amino acids: CASSLSGGLRSYEQYF. CDR3 sequence (DNA): TGTGCCAGCAGCTTATCAGGGGGACTACGGTCATACGAGCAGTACTTC. Supplemented by reference TRBV13 and TRBJ2-7, the full variable domain reads AAGVIQSPRHLIKEKRETATLKCYPIPRHDTVYWYQQGPGQDPQFLISFYEKMQSDKGSIPDRFSAQQFSDYHSELNMSSLELGDSALYFCASSLSGGLRSYEQYFGPGTRLTVT.

The V gene is TRBV6-1, the J gene TRBJ2-7; possibly TRBD1 or TRBD2 for D (5 bases each). The CDR3 runs 16 residues. The V end was cut by 1 base, the J end by 0 bases, with 13 bases between. CDR1 and CDR2 from the germline V gene are MNHNS and SASEGT. The CDR3 loop is CASSEGAGTASYEQYF. CDR3 DNA sequence: TGTGCCAGCAGTGAAGGGGCAGGGACGGCCTCCTACGAGCAGTACTTC.

This sequence joins TRBV5-1 and TRBJ2-1, with 8 positions matching TRBD1. CDR3 length equals 14 residues. V shed 4 bases and J 8 bases; nucleotides not matched to a gene: 8. CDR1 is SGHRS, CDR2 YFSETQ, per germline. CDR3 coding DNA: TGCGCCAGCAGCCTAAAACAGGGGGGCGATGAGCAGTTCTTC. Protein product: CASSLKQGGDEQFF. The full variable domain, completed using reference TRBV5-1 and TRBJ2-1, is KAGVTQTPRYLIKTRGQQVTLSCSPISGHRSVSWYQQTPGQGLQFLFEYFSETQRNKGNFPGRFSGRQFSNSRSEMNVSTLELGDSALYLCASSLKQGGDEQFFGPGTRLTVL.

The sample holds one count of this clone. V is TRBV1 and J is TRBJ2-1; no check of the table's D call, TRBD2, against the DNA was made. TRBV1 is an annotated pseudogene. This CDR3 has 18 amino acids. The CDR3 nucleotides read TGCACCAGCAGCCAAGATCCCGAGACTAGCGGGAGGGCGAATGAGCAGTTCTTC. It yields the protein CTSSQDPETSGRANEQFF.

This clone was seen once. The chain has TRBV9 and TRBJ2-2, with 9 bases that match TRBD1. The V and J ends lost 3 bases and 0 bases, in that order; junction bases with no gene match: 0. Germline V CDR1 and CDR2: SGDLS, YYNGEE. The CDR3 consists of 15 residues. The CDR3 loop is CASSGQGANTGELFF. The CDR3, as DNA: TGTGCCAGCAGCGGACAGGGGGCGAACACCGGGGAGCTGTTTTTT.

The chain combines TRBV13 with TRBJ2-3, with 12 bases that match TRBD2. V was pared by 1 base and J by 1 base, with 6 bases of the junction left unmatched. This CDR3 has 18 residues. Germline CDR1 is PRHDT and CDR2 is FYEKMQ (reference sequence). The CDR3 loop reads CASSLVGRTSGGTDTQYF. CDR3 in DNA: TGTGCCAGCAGCTTAGTAGGTAGGACTAGCGGGGGCACAGATACGCAGTATTTT. Drawing the rest from reference TRBV13 and TRBJ2-3, the complete variable domain is AAGVIQSPRHLIKEKRETATLKCYPIPRHDTVYWYQQGPGQDPQFLISFYEKMQSDKGSIPDRFSAQQFSDYHSELNMSSLELGDSALYFCASSLVGRTSGGTDTQYFGPGTRLTVL.

The V and J genes are TRBV2 and TRBJ1-1, with D uncertain. Trimming pared 3 bases from V and 4 bases from J, leaving 12 bases between. The CDR3 covers 14 residues. Germline CDR1 reads SNHLY; CDR2 reads FYNNEI. For the CDR3, the DNA is TGTGCCAGCAGTGAGAGACATTTGGGCACTGAAGCTTTCTTT. It translates to CASSERHLGTEAFF.

This chain joins TRBV9 and TRBJ2-7, with TRBD1 as a possible D gene (5 bases). Trimming removed 4 bases from V and 1 base from J, with 15 bases in between. The CDR3 length is 15 residues. Germline CDR1 is SGDLS and CDR2 is YYNGEE. CDR3 nucleotide sequence: TGTGCCAGCAGCCCCTATAAGGGGTGGTCCTACGAGCAGTACTTC. As protein: CASSPYKGWSYEQYF.

The V gene is TRBV27, the J gene TRBJ2-2, with D unresolved. The length of the CDR3 is 14 residues. Trimming took off 5 bases at V and 7 bases at J, with 14 bases between the two ends. CDR1 MNHEY and CDR2 SMNVEV come from the germline V gene (reference sequence). The CDR3 reads CASSPDPQVGELFF. The CDR3 DNA sequence: TGTGCCAGCAGTCCGGACCCTCAGGTCGGGGAGCTGTTTTTT.

V is TRBV7-9 and J is TRBJ2-7, with D tentatively TRBD1 (5 bases). V was trimmed by 5 bases and J by 6 bases, leaving 11 bases between them. Germline lookup yields CDR1 SEHNR and CDR2 FQNEAQ (reference sequence). This CDR3 contains 12 residues. The CDR3 nucleotides are TGTGCCAGCAGCCTCCCAGGGCGCGAGCAGTACTTC. It is translated as CASSLPGREQYF.

The chain employs TRBV5-1 and TRBJ1-6, with TRBD1 matching 7 bases. The CDR3 loop spans 14 amino acids. Germline CDR1 SGHRS, CDR2 YFSETQ. V lost 5 bases to trimming and J lost 4 bases; unmatched junction nucleotides: 3. CDR3 DNA sequence: TGCGCCAGCAGGCGGGACAGATATAATTCACCCCTCCACTTT. Its protein product is CASRRDRYNSPLHF. Complete variable domain (other parts from reference TRBV5-1 and TRBJ1-6): KAGVTQTPRYLIKTRGQQVTLSCSPISGHRSVSWYQQTPGQGLQFLFEYFSETQRNKGNFPGRFSGRQFSNSRSEMNVSTLELGDSALYLCASRRDRYNSPLHFGNGTRLTVT.

The J gene is TRBJ2-2, the V gene TRBV11-2; no clear D. The CDR3 is made up of 13 amino acids. The ends were cut back, 7 bases at V and 1 base at J, with 7 bases in the middle. The V gene's germline CDR1 is SGHAT and CDR2 FQNNGV. In nucleotides, the CDR3 is TGTGCCAGCACCCTGGGGAACACCGGGGAGCTGTTTTTT. Its translation is CASTLGNTGELFF.

The chain recombines TRBV6-6 with TRBJ1-1; TRBD1 is a possible D gene (5 bases). V lost 6 bases to trimming and J lost 4 bases, with 9 bases between them. Germline CDR1 MNHNY, CDR2 SVGAGI (reference sequence). The CDR3 sequence is 12 residues long. This CDR3 is CASRVGGTEAFF. CDR3 in DNA: TGTGCCAGCAGGGTTGGGGGCACTGAAGCTTTCTTT.

This clone was seen only a few times. The chain joins TRBV27 to TRBJ1-1; D might be TRBD1 (6 bases). V was pared by 8 bases and J by 0 bases, with 13 bases between. Per germline, CDR1 MNHEY and CDR2 SMNVEV (reference sequence). The CDR3 has 14 amino acids. For the CDR3, the DNA is TGTGCCAGCGGGAGGGGGGCCCTGAACACTGAAGCTTTCTTT. Translating it yields CASGRGALNTEAFF.

V and J are TRBV4-1 and TRBJ2-3; D gene uncertain. The CDR3 has 17 residues. The ends were cut back, 1 base at V and 6 bases at J, with 20 bases in the middle. CDR1 MGHRA and CDR2 YSYEKL come from the germline V gene. CDR3 loop: CASSQVRFSGTDDTQYF. CDR3 nucleotide sequence: TGCGCCAGCAGCCAAGTTCGGTTTTCGGGTACCGACGATACGCAGTATTTT.

This chain uses TRBV7-9 with TRBJ2-1; D is unresolved. The CDR3 has 13 amino acids. V was shortened by 2 bases and J by 5 bases, with 7 bases between the two germline ends. Germline loops: CDR1 SEHNR, CDR2 FQNEAQ (reference sequence). For the CDR3, the DNA is TGTGCCAGCAGCTTAAACTATCACAATGAGCAGTTCTTC. It yields the protein CASSLNYHNEQFF.

This chain links TRBV4-1 with TRBJ2-2, with D perhaps TRBD1 (6 bases). Germline lookup yields CDR1 MGHRA and CDR2 YSYEKL. Trimming took off 2 bases at V and 4 bases at J, with 20 bases between the two ends. The CDR3 is 18 residues long. The CDR3 coding sequence is TGCGCCAGCAGCCAATTCAGCCCGGGTGGGGGCGGCACCGGGGAGCTGTTTTTT. Its protein is CASSQFSPGGGGTGELFF.